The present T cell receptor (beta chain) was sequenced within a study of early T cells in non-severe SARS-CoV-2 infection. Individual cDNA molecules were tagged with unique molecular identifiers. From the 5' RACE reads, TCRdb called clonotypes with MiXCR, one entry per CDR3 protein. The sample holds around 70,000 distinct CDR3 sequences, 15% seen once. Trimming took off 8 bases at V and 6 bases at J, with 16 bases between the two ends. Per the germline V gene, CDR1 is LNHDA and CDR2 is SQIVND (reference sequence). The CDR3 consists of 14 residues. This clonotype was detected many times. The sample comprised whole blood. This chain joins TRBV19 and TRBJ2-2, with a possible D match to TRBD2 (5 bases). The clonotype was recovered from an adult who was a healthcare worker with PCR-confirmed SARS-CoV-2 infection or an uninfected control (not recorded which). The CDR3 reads CASGHRPEAGELFF. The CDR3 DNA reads TGTGCCAGTGGCCACAGACCGGAGGCCGGGGAGCTGTTTTTT.